Shown below are 2 T cell receptor beta chains from a single sample sequenced in a study of T cell repertoires in cytomegalovirus infection. Antigens for these TCRs are unknown. TCRdb fed the reads into MiXCR, producing one record per CDR3 protein. The sample lists around 900,000 distinct CDR3 sequences; about a third were seen once. This material consisted of cultured CD8+ T cells from PBMCs, taken from culture after CMV antigen stimulation. The origin of the receptors is a human donor in good health (CMV status not recorded). Some clones in this sample may be carry-over from other donors' samples.

The rearrangement joins TRBV6-1 to TRBJ2-2, with TRBD1 identical over 8 bases. Germline lookup yields CDR1 MNHNS and CDR2 SASEGT. The CDR3 is 18 amino acids. V shed 2 bases, J shed 6 bases, and the junction held 14 bases outside the gene matches. Written as DNA, the CDR3 is TGTGCCAGCAGTGAATCCTCATTCCGGACAGGGTACGCCGGGGAGCTGTTTTTT. This sequence encodes CASSESSFRTGYAGELFF.

Turning to this clonotype: This likely comes from a read error, as the CDR3 has no conserved phenylalanine or tryptophan at its end. The chain combines TRBV11-3 with TRBJ2-2; TRBD1 agrees at 8 bases. V gave up 2 bases and J gave up 4 bases; unmatched junction bases: 9. This CDR3 has 17 amino acids. Per germline, CDR1 SGHNT and CDR2 YENEEA. The CDR3: CASSLPTGETSTGELFS. Written as DNA, the CDR3 is TGTGCCAGCAGCTTACCGACAGGGGAGACCTCCACCGGGGAGCTGTTTTCT.